The rows below give T cell receptor beta chains drawn from one sample of a study of T cells in Graves' hyperthyroidism and ophthalmopathy. MiXCR was run by TCRdb on the multiplex PCR reads, yielding one entry per CDR3 protein. The sample carries 560,000 or so distinct CDR3 sequences, just under 20% recorded once. Sample: blood. All receptors derive from a man aged 40-50 years with Graves' ophthalmopathy. Each CDR3 is given with its conserved first and last residue. A D gene is named only where the DNA matches it firmly. Only some rows state a clone size, as once, few, many or a class for expanded clones.

clone_size j_call v_call d_call cdr3_nt cdr3_aa
few TRBJ2-2 TRBV20-1 - TGCAGTGCTACTTCTAGCTTTGCCGGGGAGCTGTTTTTT CSATSSFAGELFF
- TRBJ2-3 TRBV15 - TGTGCCACCAGCAGAGACCCTCATACGGCGGGACATAGCACAGATACGCAGTATTTT CATSRDPHTAGHSTDTQYF
- TRBJ2-3 TRBV25-1 - TGTGCCAGCAGTGAATTGGACGTTAGCACAGATACGCAGTATTTT CASSELDVSTDTQYF
few TRBJ2-1 TRBV7-6 - TGTGCCAGCAGCCCCCTTTTCGACAACTACAATGAGCAGTTCTTC CASSPLFDNYNEQFF
many TRBJ1-4 TRBV11-2 TRBD1 TGTGCCAGCAGCAGAAACAGGGGAGTAAAGGAAAAACTGTTTTTT CASSRNRGVKEKLFF
- TRBJ2-2 TRBV10-3 - TGTGCCATCAGTGAGTCGGCAGGTCCCGGGGAGCTGTTTTTT CAISESAGPGELFF
many TRBJ2-7 TRBV7-2 TRBD1 TGTGCCAGCGCCAAGGACAGGGGGCACCACGAGCAGTACTTC CASAKDRGHHEQYF
- TRBJ1-2 TRBV5-6 - TGTGCCAGCTACACAGAAGCTAACTATGGCTACACCTTC CASYTEANYGYTF
many TRBJ2-5 TRBV7-2 - TGTGCCAGCAGCCAACCGCGGGGCTACGAGACCCAGTACTTC CASSQPRGYETQYF
many TRBJ2-5 TRBV28 TRBD2 TGTGCCAGCAGCCAAGTGGGGCGGGGGGCGTGGGAGACCCAGTACTTC CASSQVGRGAWETQYF
- TRBJ2-5 TRBV11-2 TRBD2 TGTGCCAGCAGCTTAGATGGGACTAGTGAAGAGACCCAGTACTTC CASSLDGTSEETQYF
- TRBJ1-1 TRBV9 - TGTGCCAGCAGCGTAGCTTCAGTAGTGGTCACTGAAGCTTTCTTT CASSVASVVVTEAFF
- TRBJ2-5 TRBV6-5 - TGTGCCAGCAGTTACGACCTGAAGGGGACCCAGTACTTC CASSYDLKGTQYF
- TRBJ2-1 TRBV7-2 TRBD2 TGTGCCAGCAGCCTCTCGACTAGCGGGGTCTCCTACAATGAGCAGTTCTTC CASSLSTSGVSYNEQFF
few TRBJ1-1 TRBV6-8 TRBD1 TGTGCCAACCGCCACCGGGACAGGGATACTGAAGCTTTCTTT CANRHRDRDTEAFF
few TRBJ2-7 TRBV5-1 - TGCGCCAGCAGCGCCGGGACACAGTACGAGCAGTACTTC CASSAGTQYEQYF
- TRBJ2-5 TRBV9 - TGTGCCAGCAGCACCCCCACCGAGACCCAGTACTTC CASSTPTETQYF
few TRBJ2-7 TRBV7-9 - TGTGCCAGCAGCCCCGGCAGGGATCAGACTTGGGAGCAGTACTTC CASSPGRDQTWEQYF
many TRBJ2-2 TRBV7-8 TRBD1 TGTGCCAGCAGCCCACCGGGACAGGGGTCTACCGGGGAGCTGTTTTTT CASSPPGQGSTGELFF
- TRBJ2-5 TRBV5-1 TRBD1 TGCGCCAGCAGCTTTGGGGGGACAGGAAAACAAGAGACCCAGTACTTC CASSFGGTGKQETQYF
once TRBJ1-4 TRBV20-1 TRBD1 TGCAGTGCTAGACACAGGGGGAACGAAAAACTGTTTTTT CSARHRGNEKLFF
- TRBJ2-3 TRBV6-1 TRBD2 TGTGCCAGCAGAGCGGGGGCCTTCCCCACAGATACGCAGTATTTT CASRAGAFPTDTQYF
many TRBJ2-1 TRBV11-1 TRBD2 TGTGCCAGCAGCCCCGGGGGGGCGGGGGACTACAATGAGCAGTTCTTC CASSPGGAGDYNEQFF
- TRBJ2-2 TRBV19 - TGTGCCAGTAGGGGACGGGGCACCGGGGAGCTGTTTTTT CASRGRGTGELFF
- TRBJ1-2 TRBV11-2 - TGTGCCAGCAGCTTTTTCCCCACATATTGGACGGTGAACTATGGCTACACCTTC CASSFFPTYWTVNYGYTF
many TRBJ2-3 TRBV27 - TGTGCCAGCAGTTTAATCGCTTTGGGCACAGATACGCAGTATTTT CASSLIALGTDTQYF
few TRBJ2-1 TRBV7-9 - TGTGCCAGCAGCTCGTTAGGGGGGGCCTACGGTGAGCAGTTCTTC CASSSLGGAYGEQFF
many TRBJ2-7 TRBV7-9 TRBD1 TGTGCCAGCAGCGCCGGACAGGGGGCGAGATACGAGCAGTACTTC CASSAGQGARYEQYF
many TRBJ1-4 TRBV30 TRBD1 TGTGCCTGGAGTGCTTTAGGGACAGGGGGAGAAAAACTGTTTTTT CAWSALGTGGEKLFF
- TRBJ2-2 TRBV5-1 - TGCGCCAGCAGCGGAAGGGCCGGGACTTCCAACACCGGGGAGCTGTTTTTT CASSGRAGTSNTGELFF
many TRBJ2-1 TRBV5-1 - TGCGCCAGCAGCTTGGGGCAGGTTGAGCAGTTCTTC CASSLGQVEQFF
- TRBJ1-2 TRBV7-8 TRBD1 TGTGCCAGCAACTTAAGGGACAGGGCCGTCTATGGCTACACCTTC CASNLRDRAVYGYTF
- TRBJ2-3 TRBV10-3 TRBD1 TGTGCCATCAATGAGGGGGCTTTGGAAGATACGCAGTATTTT CAINEGALEDTQYF
many TRBJ1-1 TRBV7-8 - TGTGCCAGCAGCTTTTTTCAGGGAATGAACACTGAAGCTTTCTTT CASSFFQGMNTEAFF
many TRBJ1-3 TRBV2 - TGTGCCAGATCTACAGGAGACTCTGGAAACACCATATATTTT CARSTGDSGNTIYF
many TRBJ1-5 TRBV28 - TGTGCCAGCAGTTACACCGGGCCCGTTAATCAGCCCCAGCATTTT CASSYTGPVNQPQHF
- TRBJ2-7 TRBV25-1 - TGTGCCAGCAGTTTTCCGGGAGTGAGGTCGTACGAGCAGTACTTC CASSFPGVRSYEQYF
- TRBJ1-1 TRBV6-1 - TGTGCCAGCAGTACAAATTTTCAGGGTATCACTGAAGCTTTCTTT CASSTNFQGITEAFF
few TRBJ2-5 TRBV20-1 - TGCAGTGCTAGAGAAACGGCTCAAGAGACCCAGTACTTC CSARETAQETQYF
few TRBJ1-2 TRBV27 - TGTGCCAGCAGTCAATCTTTCGGGATCATAGGCTACACCTTC CASSQSFGIIGYTF
- TRBJ1-2 TRBV12-3/TRBV12-4 - TGTGCCAGCAGTCCCCGAGGGGGCTATGGCTACACCTTC CASSPRGGYGYTF
few TRBJ2-2 TRBV27 - TGTGCCAGCAGTTCCGACTGGGCCGGGGAGCTGTTTTTT CASSSDWAGELFF
- TRBJ1-2 TRBV6-1 - TGTGCCAGCACGGGGCGCGGTAATTCCGGCTACACCTTC CASTGRGNSGYTF
- TRBJ1-3 TRBV12-3/TRBV12-4 - TGTGCCAGCAGTTCTCCGTCACGAGCAGGAAACACCATATATTTT CASSSPSRAGNTIYF
- TRBJ1-5 TRBV6-1 - TGTGCCAGCAGTGACAGAGGAAGCAATCAGCCCCAGCATTTT CASSDRGSNQPQHF
- TRBJ2-1 TRBV6-1 - TGTGCCAGCACTGACCTAGAGAGCTCCTACAATGAGCAGTTCTTC CASTDLESSYNEQFF
- TRBJ2-4 TRBV12-3/TRBV12-4 TRBD2 TGTGCCAGCAGTTTGGGCGGGGGGGGCGACATTCAGTACTTC CASSLGGGGDIQYF
many TRBJ2-1 TRBV7-2 TRBD2 TGTGCCAGCAGGGATAGCGGGATCAATGAGCAGTTCTTC CASRDSGINEQFF
many TRBJ1-5 TRBV6-1 TRBD1 TGTGCCAGCAGTTCCAGACAGGGGTCTAATCAGCCCCAGCATTTT CASSSRQGSNQPQHF
- TRBJ2-1 TRBV7-3 TRBD2 TGTGCCAGCAGCTTATCCCGGACTAGCGGGAGGAACAATGAGCAGTTCTTC CASSLSRTSGRNNEQFF
few TRBJ1-2 TRBV28 TRBD1 TGTGCCAGCAGTTCAATGGGACAGGGTGACTATGGCTACACCTTC CASSSMGQGDYGYTF
many TRBJ2-5 TRBV2 - TGTGCCAGCAGTGAAGTGGCGCGGCGAGAGACCCAGTACTTC CASSEVARRETQYF
many TRBJ1-2 TRBV6-1 - TGTGCCAGCAGTGCGACCTGGGACCTCGCCGGTGGCTACACCTTC CASSATWDLAGGYTF